Listed below are T cell receptor beta chains from one sample, sequenced in a study of blood T cell repertoires in COVID-19. Sequencing was performed with immunoSEQ multiplex PCR; in TCRdb, only in-frame clones are kept and a portion is missing. This sample has around 150,000 clones; nearly 80% occur once, and the top ten carry approximately 15%. Sequenced sample: peripheral blood. All receptors derive from a woman older than 75 with acute or convalescent COVID-19. Both conserved end residues are part of each CDR3. The D gene is left open where the match is weak. Size is stated for part of the rows, as once, few or many counts, or as a class when the clone is expanded.

V gene	clone size	J gene	D gene	CDR3 DNA	CDR3 protein
TRBV6-6	once	TRBJ1-5	NA	TGTGCCAGCAGTTACATGTGGCGCGGGGGGAATCAGCCCCAGCATTTT	CASSYMWRGGNQPQHF
TRBV2	NA	TRBJ1-4	TRBD1	TGTGCCAGCGTAAGGGACAGCCCGAATGAAAAACTGTTTTTT	CASVRDSPNEKLFF
TRBV28	NA	TRBJ1-4	TRBD1	TGTGCCAGCAGGGACAGGGGGCCAGAGAATGAAAAACTGTTTTTT	CASRDRGPENEKLFF
TRBV7-9	once	TRBJ2-7	TRBD2	TGTGCCAGCAGCCTCACTAGCGTTTACGAGCAGTACTTC	CASSLTSVYEQYF
TRBV19	few	TRBJ2-7	TRBD1	TGTGCCAGTAGTGGGACAGGGGCCTACGAGCAGTACTTC	CASSGTGAYEQYF
TRBV28	NA	TRBJ1-6	NA	TGTGCCAGCAGTCCCACCGGGGGTAACGATTCACCCCTCCACTTT	CASSPTGGNDSPLHF
TRBV11-2	NA	TRBJ1-2	NA	TGTGCCAGCAGCCTCGCTGGAGGGGAAGGCTACACCTTC	CASSLAGGEGYTF
TRBV6-6	NA	TRBJ2-5	NA	TGTGCCAGCACCCAGGGTCAAGAGACCCAGTACTTC	CASTQGQETQYF
TRBV28	few	TRBJ1-3	NA	TGTGCCAGCAGTTGGTCGGGCAGGGGCGACGGAAACACCATATATTTT	CASSWSGRGDGNTIYF
TRBV9	NA	TRBJ1-2	NA	TGTGCCAGCAGCGTAGGGGCAGGGATCTATGGCTACACCTTC	CASSVGAGIYGYTF
TRBV3-1/TRBV3-2	NA	TRBJ2-3	NA	TGTGCCAGCAGCCAAGCTAAGGATACGCAGTATTTT	CASSQAKDTQYF
TRBV2	NA	TRBJ2-7	NA	TGTGCCGGAGGACAGACCTACGAGCAGTACTTC	CAGGQTYEQYF
TRBV7-9	NA	TRBJ1-1	NA	TGTGCCAGCAGCTTTTGGTCAGCCGGCGGAGCTTTCTTT	CASSFWSAGGAFF
TRBV19	NA	TRBJ1-2	NA	TGTGCCAGTAGCAGGCCCAACACAAACTATGGCTACACCTTC	CASSRPNTNYGYTF
TRBV30	once	TRBJ2-2	NA	TGTGCCTGGAGCACCGGTTCGGGGGGCTCGAACACCGGGGAGCTGTTTTTT	CAWSTGSGGSNTGELFF
TRBV16	NA	TRBJ1-1	NA	TGTGCCAGCAGCCGTGTCTTACGGGGGACCTTGAACACTGAAGCTTTCTTT	CASSRVLRGTLNTEAFF
TRBV28	NA	TRBJ1-1	TRBD1	TGTGCCAGCAGCCTTCGGGACAGTTTTTCTGAAGCTTTCTTT	CASSLRDSFSEAFF
TRBV7-2	few	TRBJ2-5	NA	TGTGCCAGCAGCCTATCACTAGTGCAAGAGACCCAGTACTTC	CASSLSLVQETQYF
TRBV7-9	NA	TRBJ2-2	TRBD2	TGTGCCAGCAGCCTAAAACTGTCCGGGACTAGCAGGAACACCGGGGAGCTGTTTTTT	CASSLKLSGTSRNTGELFF
TRBV12-3/TRBV12-4	NA	TRBJ2-7	NA	TGTGCCAGCAGTTCGGGATCCTACGAGCAGTACTTC	CASSSGSYEQYF
TRBV9	many	TRBJ1-3	NA	TGTGCCAGCAGCCGGGGAAACACCATATATTTT	CASSRGNTIYF
TRBV5-5	NA	TRBJ1-2	NA	TGTGCCAGCAGCCCACAGGGTTACTATGGCTACACCTTC	CASSPQGYYGYTF
TRBV5-1	NA	TRBJ2-3	NA	TGCGCCAGCAGCTTGCCCAAGGACAGCCCCACAGATACGCAGTATTTT	CASSLPKDSPTDTQYF
TRBV25-1	NA	TRBJ2-5	NA	TGTGCCAGCAGTGAATCCGGTGCAGGGATGGAGACCCAGTACTTC	CASSESGAGMETQYF
TRBV30	once	TRBJ2-3	NA	TGTGCCTGGAGTGTCCGCCGGGGGCTAGCGGGCACAGATACGCAGTATTTT	CAWSVRRGLAGTDTQYF
TRBV15	once	TRBJ2-2	TRBD1	TGTGCCACCAGCAGAGATGAGGGGGCTAGGGACACCGGGGAGCTGTTTTTT	CATSRDEGARDTGELFF
TRBV11-2	NA	TRBJ2-3	NA	TGTGCCAGCAGCTTACTTGGAGGTACAGATACGCAGTATTTT	CASSLLGGTDTQYF
TRBV28	NA	TRBJ2-7	TRBD2	TGTGCCAGCACCCTGCGGACTAGCGGGAGGTACGAGCAGTACTTC	CASTLRTSGRYEQYF
TRBV5-1	NA	TRBJ1-4	NA	TGCGCCAGCAGCTCAAACAGGGAAAAACTGTTTTTT	CASSSNREKLFF
TRBV30	NA	TRBJ2-3	NA	TGTGCCTGGAGAGCGGACCCGACTAGCACAGATACGCAGTATTTT	CAWRADPTSTDTQYF
TRBV30	NA	TRBJ1-3	TRBD1	TGTGCCTGGATGAGACAGGGCGACCTCTCTGGAAACACCATATATTTT	CAWMRQGDLSGNTIYF
TRBV4-2	NA	TRBJ1-2	TRBD1	TGTGCCAGCAGCAACGGACAGGGAGGCTATGGCTACACCTTC	CASSNGQGGYGYTF
TRBV28	NA	TRBJ1-1	NA	TGTGCCAGCAGACTGAGGAGGAACACTGAAGCTTTCTTT	CASRLRRNTEAFF
TRBV28	NA	TRBJ2-4	TRBD1	TGTGCCAGCAGTTCCGGGACAGGGTGGACCAAAAACATTCAGTACTTC	CASSSGTGWTKNIQYF
TRBV2	NA	TRBJ2-7	NA	TGTGCCAGCAGTCCACAGGGAGGGCACGAGCAGTACTTC	CASSPQGGHEQYF
TRBV7-8	NA	TRBJ1-2	NA	TGTGCCAGCAGCTTAAGAGTCCTCGGTGGCTACACCTTC	CASSLRVLGGYTF
TRBV6-5	NA	TRBJ1-2	NA	TGTGCCAGCAGTTCCTGGGGGGGCAGGGAAGTCATCGGCTACACCTTC	CASSSWGGREVIGYTF
TRBV7-2	NA	TRBJ1-6	NA	TGTGCCAGCAGCTCTACAGGGACCTCTAATTCACCCCTCCACTTT	CASSSTGTSNSPLHF
TRBV6-1	NA	TRBJ2-3	TRBD2	TGTGCCAGCAGTGGGACTAGCGGGAGGCTCATGTTTGGTGGCGATACGCAGTATTTT	CASSGTSGRLMFGGDTQYF
TRBV6-5	NA	TRBJ1-1	NA	TGTGCCAGCAGTTCCCGGGGGGACACTGAAGCTTTCTTT	CASSSRGDTEAFF
TRBV7-3	NA	TRBJ2-1	NA	TGTGCCAGCAGCCCCAGGACTTCTTACGGCTCCTACAATGAGCAGTTCTTC	CASSPRTSYGSYNEQFF
TRBV5-1	NA	TRBJ2-3	TRBD1	TGCGCCAGCAGAACTCAACAGGGGGCCGGCACAGATACGCAGTATTTT	CASRTQQGAGTDTQYF
TRBV5-1	NA	TRBJ1-1	TRBD1	TGCGCCAGCAGCGGGACAGGGCCCACTGAAGCTTTCTTT	CASSGTGPTEAFF
TRBV3-1/TRBV3-2	NA	TRBJ2-3	TRBD2	TGTGCCAGCAGCCTTAGCGGGCAGACTAGCACAGATACGCAGTATTTT	CASSLSGQTSTDTQYF